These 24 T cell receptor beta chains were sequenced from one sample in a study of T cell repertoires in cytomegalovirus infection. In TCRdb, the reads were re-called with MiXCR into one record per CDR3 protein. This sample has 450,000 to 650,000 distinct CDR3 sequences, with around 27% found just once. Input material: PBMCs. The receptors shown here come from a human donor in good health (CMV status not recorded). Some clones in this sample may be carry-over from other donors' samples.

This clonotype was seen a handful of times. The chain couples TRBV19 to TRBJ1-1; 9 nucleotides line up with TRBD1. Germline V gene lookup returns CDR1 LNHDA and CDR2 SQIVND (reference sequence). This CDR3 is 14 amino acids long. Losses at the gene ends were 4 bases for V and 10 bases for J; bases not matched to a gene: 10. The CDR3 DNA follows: TGTGCCAGTAGTACACAGGGGGCGGTCCCTGGAGCTTTCTTT. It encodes CASSTQGAVPGAFF. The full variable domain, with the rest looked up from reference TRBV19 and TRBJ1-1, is DGGITQSPKYLFRKEGQNVTLSCEQNLNHDAMYWYRQDPGQGLRLIYYSQIVNDFQKGDIAEGYSVSREKKESFPLTVTSAQKNPTAFYLCASSTQGAVPGAFFGQGTRLTVV.

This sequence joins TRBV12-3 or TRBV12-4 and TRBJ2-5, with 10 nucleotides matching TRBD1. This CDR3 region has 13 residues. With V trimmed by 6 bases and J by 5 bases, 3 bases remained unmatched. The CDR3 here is CASRTGGAETQYF. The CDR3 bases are TGTGCCAGCAGGACAGGGGGCGCGGAGACCCAGTACTTC.

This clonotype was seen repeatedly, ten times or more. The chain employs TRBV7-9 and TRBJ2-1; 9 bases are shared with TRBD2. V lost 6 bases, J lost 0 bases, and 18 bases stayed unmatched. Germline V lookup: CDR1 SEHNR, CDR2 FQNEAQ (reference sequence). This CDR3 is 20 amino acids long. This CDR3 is CASRPGDPRGSGSSYNEQFF. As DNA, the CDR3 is TGTGCCAGCAGACCAGGAGATCCGCGAGGTAGCGGGAGCTCCTACAATGAGCAGTTCTTC.

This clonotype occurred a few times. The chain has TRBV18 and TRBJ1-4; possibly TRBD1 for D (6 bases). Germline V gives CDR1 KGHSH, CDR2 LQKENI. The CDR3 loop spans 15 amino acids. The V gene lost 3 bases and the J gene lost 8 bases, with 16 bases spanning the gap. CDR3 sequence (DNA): TGTGCCAGCTCACCCCCGGGGGCGCTCGGGGAAAAACTGTTTTTT. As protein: CASSPPGALGEKLFF.

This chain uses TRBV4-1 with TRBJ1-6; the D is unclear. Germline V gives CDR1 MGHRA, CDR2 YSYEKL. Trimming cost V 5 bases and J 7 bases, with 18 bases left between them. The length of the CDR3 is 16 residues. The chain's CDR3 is CASSAPSGSPNSPLHF. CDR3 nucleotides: TGCGCCAGCAGCGCCCCTTCGGGCAGTCCCAATTCACCCCTCCACTTT.

CDR3 loop: CASSPGPTAQYF. The CDR3 DNA follows: TGTGCCAGCAGCCCAGGGCCAACCGCGCAGTATTTT. This chain uses TRBV6-5 with TRBJ2-3, with D perhaps TRBD1 (5 bases). Germline V gene data show CDR1 as MNHEY and CDR2 as SVGAGI. The CDR3 is made up of 12 amino acids. Deletions cut 6 bases from V and 10 bases from J, with 14 bases between.

The CDR3 nucleotides read TGTGCCAGCAGCCTTACGGGACAGAGGGAAAAACTGTTTTTT. Amino acids: CASSLTGQREKLFF. This chain joins TRBV7-3 and TRBJ1-4; TRBD1 agrees at 7 bases. The junction had 8 bases not matched to a gene; V was cut back by 5 bases and J by 8 bases. Germline V gives CDR1 SGHTA, CDR2 FQGTGA. The length of the CDR3 is 14 residues. Using reference TRBV7-3 and TRBJ1-4 for the parts outside the CDR3, the full variable domain is GAGVSQTPSNKVTEKGKYVELRCDPISGHTALYWYRQSLGQGPEFLIYFQGTGAADDSGLPNDRFFAVRPEGSVSTLKIQRTERGDSAVYLCASSLTGQREKLFFGSGTQLSVL.

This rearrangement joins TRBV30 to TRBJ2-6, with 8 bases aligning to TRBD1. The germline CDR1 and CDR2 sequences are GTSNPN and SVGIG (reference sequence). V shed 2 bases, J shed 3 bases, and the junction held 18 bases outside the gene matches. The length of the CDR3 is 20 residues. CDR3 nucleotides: TGTGCCTGGAGTAGTGAGTTGGAGGACAGGGATAACGGTGGGGCCAACGTCCTGACTTTC. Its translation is CAWSSELEDRDNGGANVLTF.

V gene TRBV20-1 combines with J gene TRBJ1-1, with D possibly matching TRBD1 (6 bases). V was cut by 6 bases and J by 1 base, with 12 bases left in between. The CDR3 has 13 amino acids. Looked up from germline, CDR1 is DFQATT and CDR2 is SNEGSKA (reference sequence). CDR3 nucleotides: TGCAGTGCGGTGGACAGTTGGAACACTGAAGCTTTCTTT. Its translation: CSAVDSWNTEAFF.

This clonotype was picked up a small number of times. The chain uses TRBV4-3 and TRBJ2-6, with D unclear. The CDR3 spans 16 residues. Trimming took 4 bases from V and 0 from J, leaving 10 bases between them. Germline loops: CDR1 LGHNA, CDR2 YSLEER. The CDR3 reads CASSLRSGSGANVLTF. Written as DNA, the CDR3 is TGCGCCAGCAGCCTAAGATCAGGCTCTGGGGCCAACGTCCTGACTTTC.

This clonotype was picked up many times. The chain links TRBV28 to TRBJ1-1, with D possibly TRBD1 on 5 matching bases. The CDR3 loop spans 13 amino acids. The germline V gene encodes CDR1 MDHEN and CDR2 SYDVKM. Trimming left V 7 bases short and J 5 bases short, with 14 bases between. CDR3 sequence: CASTSGGETEAFF. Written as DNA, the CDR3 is TGTGCCAGCACCTCCGGAGGGGAGACTGAAGCTTTCTTT.

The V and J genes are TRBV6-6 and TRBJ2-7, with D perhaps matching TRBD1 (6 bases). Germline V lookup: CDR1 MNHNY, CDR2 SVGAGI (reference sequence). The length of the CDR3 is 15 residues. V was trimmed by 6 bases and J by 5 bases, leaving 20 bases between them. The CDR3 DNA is TGTGCCAGCAGCCTCGGCGCAGGGGTAGGACACGAGCAGTACTTC. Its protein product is CASSLGAGVGHEQYF.

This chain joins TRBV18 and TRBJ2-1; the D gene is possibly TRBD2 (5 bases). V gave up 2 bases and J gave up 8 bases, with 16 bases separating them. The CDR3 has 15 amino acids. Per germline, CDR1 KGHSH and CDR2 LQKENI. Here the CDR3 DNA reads TGTGCCAGCTCACCAATTGCGGGCCCCGGGGATGAGCAGTTCTTC. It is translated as CASSPIAGPGDEQFF.

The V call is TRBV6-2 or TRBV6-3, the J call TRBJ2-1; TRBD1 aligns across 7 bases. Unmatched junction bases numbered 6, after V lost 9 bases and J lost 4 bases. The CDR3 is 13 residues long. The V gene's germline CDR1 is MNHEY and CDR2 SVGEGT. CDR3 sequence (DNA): TGTGCCAGTAAGGACAGGAGTTACAATGAGCAGTTCTTC. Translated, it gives CASKDRSYNEQFF.

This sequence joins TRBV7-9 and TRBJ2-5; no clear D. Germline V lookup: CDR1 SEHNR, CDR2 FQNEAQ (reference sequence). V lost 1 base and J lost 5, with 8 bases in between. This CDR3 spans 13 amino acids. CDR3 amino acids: CASSLDLEETQYF. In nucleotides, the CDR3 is TGTGCCAGCAGCTTAGATCTAGAGGAGACCCAGTACTTC.

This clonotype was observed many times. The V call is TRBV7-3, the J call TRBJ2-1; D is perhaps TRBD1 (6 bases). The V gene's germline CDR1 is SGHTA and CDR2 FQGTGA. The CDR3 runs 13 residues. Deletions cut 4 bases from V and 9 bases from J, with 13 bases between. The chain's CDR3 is CASSSTGSGEQFF. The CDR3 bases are TGTGCCAGCAGCTCCACAGGGTCGGGTGAGCAGTTCTTC. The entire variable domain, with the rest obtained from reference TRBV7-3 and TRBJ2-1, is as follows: GAGVSQTPSNKVTEKGKYVELRCDPISGHTALYWYRQSLGQGPEFLIYFQGTGAADDSGLPNDRFFAVRPEGSVSTLKIQRTERGDSAVYLCASSSTGSGEQFFGPGTRLTVL.

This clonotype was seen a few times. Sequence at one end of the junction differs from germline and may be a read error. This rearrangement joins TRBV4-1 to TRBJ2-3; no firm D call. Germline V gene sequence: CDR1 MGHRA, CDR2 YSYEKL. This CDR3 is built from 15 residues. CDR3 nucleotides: TGCGCCAGCACCCAACGGTCTACTAGCACAGATACGCAGTATTTT. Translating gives CASTQRSTSTDTQYF.

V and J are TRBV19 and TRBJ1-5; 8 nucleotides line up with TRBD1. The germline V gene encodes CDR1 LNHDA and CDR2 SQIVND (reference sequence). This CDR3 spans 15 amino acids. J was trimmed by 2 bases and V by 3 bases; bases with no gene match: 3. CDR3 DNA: TGTGCCAGTAGTATCTCGACAGGGGGCAATCAGCCCCAGCATTTT. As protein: CASSISTGGNQPQHF.

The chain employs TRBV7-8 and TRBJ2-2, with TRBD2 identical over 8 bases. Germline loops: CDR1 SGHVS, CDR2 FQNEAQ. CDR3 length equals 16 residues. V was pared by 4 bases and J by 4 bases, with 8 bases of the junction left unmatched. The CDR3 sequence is CASSSRGLGRTGELFF. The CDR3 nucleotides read TGTGCCAGCAGCTCCCGGGGACTAGGACGCACCGGGGAGCTGTTTTTT.

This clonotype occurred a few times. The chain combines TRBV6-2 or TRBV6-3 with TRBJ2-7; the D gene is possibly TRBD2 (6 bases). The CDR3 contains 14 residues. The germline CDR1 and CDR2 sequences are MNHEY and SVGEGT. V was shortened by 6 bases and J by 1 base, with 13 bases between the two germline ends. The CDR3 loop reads CASSLLRESYEQYV. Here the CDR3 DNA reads TGTGCCAGCAGCCTACTACGGGAGTCCTACGAGCAGTACGTC.

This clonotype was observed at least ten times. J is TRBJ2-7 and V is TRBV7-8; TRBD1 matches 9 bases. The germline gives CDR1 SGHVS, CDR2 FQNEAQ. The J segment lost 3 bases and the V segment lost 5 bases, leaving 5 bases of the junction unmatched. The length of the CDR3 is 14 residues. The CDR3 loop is CASSLTGGGYEQYV. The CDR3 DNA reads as TGTGCCAGCAGCCTGACAGGGGGAGGCTACGAGCAGTACGTC.

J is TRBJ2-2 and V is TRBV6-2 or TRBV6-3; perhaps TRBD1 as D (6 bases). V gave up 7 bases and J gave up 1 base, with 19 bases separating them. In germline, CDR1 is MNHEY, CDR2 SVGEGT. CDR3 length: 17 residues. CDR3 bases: TGTGCCAGCACCCTAAGGACGGGACACATGAACACCGGGGAGCTGTTTTTT. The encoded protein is CASTLRTGHMNTGELFF.

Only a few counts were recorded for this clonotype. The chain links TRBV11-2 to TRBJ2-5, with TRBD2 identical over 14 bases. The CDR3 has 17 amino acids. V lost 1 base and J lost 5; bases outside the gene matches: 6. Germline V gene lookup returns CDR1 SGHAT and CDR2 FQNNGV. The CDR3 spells CASSLGGTSGSFETQYF. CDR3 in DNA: TGTGCCAGCAGCTTAGGGGGGACTAGCGGGAGTTTCGAGACCCAGTACTTC.

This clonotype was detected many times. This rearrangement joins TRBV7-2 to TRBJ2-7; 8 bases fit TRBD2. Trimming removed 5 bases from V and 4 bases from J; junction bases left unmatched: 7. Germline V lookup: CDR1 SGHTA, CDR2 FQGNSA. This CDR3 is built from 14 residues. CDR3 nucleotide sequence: TGTGCCAGCAGCCCCGGGGGGGGATTATACGAGCAGTACTTC. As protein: CASSPGGGLYEQYF.